This TCR beta chain emerged from a study of beta chain features in type 1 diabetes. Study overall: In age, gender and cell yields, patients were similar to healthy donors.

The CDR3 runs to 16 residues. Looked up from germline, CDR1 is SGHTA and CDR2 is FQGNSA. V trimming: 1 base; J trimming: 3 bases; junction bases outside the gene matches: 4. On this clone: Its target is unknown.

Study observations and caveats: Insertions were fewer and deletions more numerous at VDJ junctions in type 1 diabetes patients. Across patients, naive, central memory and Treg TCRB repertoires exhibited apparently greater similarity than was observed across healthy donors. Across all four CD4+ subsets, people with type 1 diabetes showed modestly shorter TCRB CDR3s.

Investigators reverse transcribed all isolated RNA, so they sequenced expressed TCRB transcripts. Only in-frame clones appear in the TCRdb table, and some are missing; sequencing was by immunoSEQ multiplex PCR. The table includes 620,000 or so clones, roughly 16% detected once. This clonotype was obtained from a man between 18 and 29 years old in good health. This chain links TRBV7-2 with TRBJ2-3; 10 positions match TRBD1. The specimen was naive CD4+ T cells from blood. CDR3 sequence reads: CASSLGWDRGTDTQYF. The CDR3 nucleotides are TGTGCCAGCAGCTTAGGATGGGACAGGGGTACAGATACGCAGTATTTT.